These T cell receptor beta chains were read from a single sample in a study of T-cell reconstitution after alpha-beta-depleted transplantation in children. TCRdb reprocessed the PCR reads with MiXCR, giving one entry per CDR3 protein. The data contain a few hundred thousand distinct CDR3 sequences, around 20% of them singletons. The sample was PBMCs from the stem cell graft donor, taken from the stem cell graft. The source is a human donor who donated a stem cell graft to a child with acute lymphoblastic leukemia. CDR3s include the opening cysteine and the closing phenylalanine or tryptophan. The order of the fields is V gene, clone size, D gene, J gene, CDR3 protein, CDR3 DNA. The D gene is left open where the match is weak. Expanded clones are given a class, and other clones once, few, many or no size at all.

TRBV4-1	few	NA	TRBJ1-3	CASSQGGTAGNTIYF	TGCGCCAGCAGCCAAGGCGGGACGGCTGGAAACACCATATATTTT
TRBV20-1	NA	TRBD1	TRBJ1-3	CSAAIRGRSAGNTIYF	TGCAGTGCCGCGATTAGGGGGCGGTCGGCTGGAAACACCATATATTTT
TRBV28	NA	TRBD2	TRBJ2-1	CASSSASGRKNEQFF	TGTGCCAGCAGTTCGGCTAGCGGGAGGAAAAATGAGCAGTTCTTC
TRBV15	few	NA	TRBJ1-5	CATSRDRGYQPQHF	TGTGCCACCAGCAGAGACCGGGGGTATCAGCCCCAGCATTTT
TRBV4-1	NA	TRBD2	TRBJ2-7	CASSQDKTSGYYEQYF	TGCGCCAGCAGCCAAGATAAGACTAGCGGGTACTACGAGCAGTACTTC
TRBV20-1	NA	NA	TRBJ2-1	CSAIIGTDRDWRVSYNEQFF	TGCAGTGCGATTATTGGGACGGATCGGGACTGGCGGGTCTCGTACAATGAGCAGTTCTTC
TRBV10-2	few	TRBD1	TRBJ2-1	CASSDRGRTPNEQFF	TGCGCCAGCAGCGACAGGGGGCGTACCCCCAATGAGCAGTTCTTC
TRBV5-4	NA	TRBD2	TRBJ2-7	CASSPSGLAGYEQYF	TGTGCCAGCAGCCCCTCGGGACTAGCGGGTTACGAGCAGTACTTC
TRBV12-3/TRBV12-4	NA	NA	TRBJ2-5	CASTKGAMSETQYF	TGTGCCAGCACAAAGGGAGCTATGTCGGAGACCCAGTACTTC
TRBV29-1	NA	NA	TRBJ2-5	CSSNGEAGETQYF	TGCAGCTCCAACGGGGAGGCGGGGGAGACCCAGTACTTC
TRBV5-1	NA	NA	TRBJ2-7	CASSLEEGGVSYEQYF	TGCGCCAGCAGCTTGGAGGAGGGGGGAGTGTCCTACGAGCAGTACTTC
TRBV7-9	NA	TRBD1	TRBJ1-5	CASSSSVQGNQPQHF	TGTGCCAGCAGCTCCTCAGTACAGGGGAATCAGCCCCAGCATTTT
TRBV6-5	few	NA	TRBJ2-7	CASSYSGGDSYEQYF	TGTGCCAGCAGTTACTCGGGAGGAGACAGTTACGAGCAGTACTTC
TRBV10-3	NA	NA	TRBJ2-7	CVISEPGVEQYF	TGTGTCATCAGTGAGCCAGGGGTCGAGCAGTACTTC
TRBV20-1	few	NA	TRBJ2-7	CSASPGTGYEQYF	TGCAGTGCTTCACCCGGGACTGGGTACGAGCAGTACTTC
TRBV12-3/TRBV12-4	many	NA	TRBJ1-5	CASVSGGSQPQHF	TGTGCCAGCGTCTCTGGGGGAAGCCAGCCCCAGCATTTT
TRBV7-8	few	TRBD2	TRBJ2-1	CASSLVVTSGDDEQFF	TGTGCCAGCAGCTTAGTAGTGACTAGCGGGGATGATGAGCAGTTCTTC
TRBV7-9	few	NA	TRBJ2-2	CASSLVGSSIGELFF	TGTGCCAGCAGCTTGGTCGGGAGCAGCATCGGGGAGCTGTTTTTT
TRBV4-2	few	NA	TRBJ1-2	CASSQDSGFIYGYTF	TGTGCCAGCAGCCAAGATTCGGGGTTTATTTATGGCTACACCTTC
TRBV18	few	NA	TRBJ1-4	CASAPGPTNEKLFF	TGTGCCAGCGCACCGGGTCCAACTAATGAAAAACTGTTTTTT
TRBV7-8	NA	TRBD2	TRBJ2-3	CASSPWTSGSSDTQYF	TGTGCCAGCAGCCCTTGGACTAGCGGGAGCTCAGATACGCAGTATTTT
TRBV7-2	few	NA	TRBJ1-2	CASSSYGANYGYTF	TGTGCCAGCAGCTCTTATGGAGCTAACTATGGCTACACCTTC
TRBV7-2	NA	NA	TRBJ2-5	CASSLAVRGTPLAKETQYF	TGTGCCAGCAGCTTAGCTGTTCGCGGGACACCCCTTGCGAAAGAGACCCAGTACTTC
TRBV7-3	NA	NA	TRBJ2-7	CASSFSQGYEQYF	TGTGCCAGCAGCTTTAGCCAGGGATACGAGCAGTACTTC
TRBV3-1	once	TRBD1	TRBJ2-1	CASSRTRGFYNEQFF	TGTGCCAGCAGCCGGACCAGGGGGTTTTACAATGAGCAGTTCTTC
TRBV5-1	many	NA	TRBJ1-1	CASGGGKNTEAFF	TGCGCCAGCGGGGGCGGGAAGAACACTGAAGCTTTCTTT
TRBV5-1	few	NA	TRBJ2-1	CASSLAGAVGEQFF	TGCGCCAGCAGCTTGGCGGGAGCCGTGGGCGAGCAGTTCTTC
TRBV5-1	NA	NA	TRBJ1-1	CASSFGSPNTEAFF	TGCGCCAGCAGCTTCGGCAGCCCGAACACTGAAGCTTTCTTT
TRBV7-8	once	TRBD2	TRBJ2-7	CATQKLAGVSYEQYF	TGTGCCACCCAAAAACTAGCGGGAGTTTCCTACGAGCAGTACTTC
TRBV29-1	NA	NA	TRBJ1-4	CSVENEKLFF	TGCAGCGTTGAGAATGAAAAACTGTTTTTT
TRBV12-3/TRBV12-4	few	NA	TRBJ1-4	CASTSTSKWATNEKLFF	TGTGCCAGCACTTCTACCTCCAAGTGGGCCACTAATGAAAAACTGTTTTTT
TRBV7-9	few	NA	TRBJ1-5	CASTQGWDPKEPQHF	TGTGCCAGCACCCAGGGATGGGACCCGAAGGAGCCCCAGCATTTT
TRBV12-3/TRBV12-4	NA	NA	TRBJ2-1	CASSLSYHEQFF	TGTGCCAGCAGTTTGAGTTATCATGAGCAGTTCTTC
TRBV20-1	few	NA	TRBJ2-1	CSVTKLINEQFF	TGCAGTGTTACTAAGTTGATCAATGAGCAGTTCTTC
TRBV10-2	few	NA	TRBJ2-1	CASREGLQGNDEQFF	TGCGCCAGCAGGGAGGGACTACAGGGTAATGATGAGCAGTTCTTC
TRBV11-2	few	NA	TRBJ2-3	CASSPPYRRVSTDTQYF	TGTGCCAGCAGCCCACCATATAGAAGAGTTAGCACAGATACGCAGTATTTT
TRBV7-6	NA	TRBD1	TRBJ1-2	CASSLGAGGNYGYTF	TGTGCCAGCAGCTTAGGGGCAGGGGGAAACTATGGCTACACCTTC
TRBV7-9	few	NA	TRBJ1-1	CASSSYRDTWTEAFF	TGTGCCAGCAGCTCTTACCGGGACACCTGGACTGAAGCTTTCTTT
TRBV20-1	NA	TRBD2	TRBJ2-3	CSASLAAPSTDTQYF	TGCAGTGCTAGCCTAGCGGCTCCTAGCACAGATACGCAGTATTTT
TRBV4-1	NA	NA	TRBJ2-7	CASSPWTTYEQYF	TGCGCCAGCAGCCCGTGGACCACCTACGAGCAGTACTTC